Presented here are 2 T cell receptor beta chains from one specimen sequenced in a study of blood T cell repertoires in COVID-19. The assay was immunoSEQ multiplex PCR, and TCRdb's table has in-frame clones only and misses some. The table has 64,000 or so clones, over 75% seen once. Specimen: peripheral blood. Every receptor here comes from a human donor in a cohort sampled during active COVID-19.

This sequence joins TRBV6-6 and TRBJ1-6; D gene unclear. CDR3 length: 15 amino acids. Trimming took 0 bases from V and 7 from J, leaving 10 bases between them. Germline values: CDR1 MNHNY, CDR2 SVGAGI (reference sequence). The CDR3 DNA reads TGTGCCAGCAGTTACTCGACACAGATGAATTCACCCCTCCACTTT. It codes for CASSYSTQMNSPLHF.

The J gene is TRBJ1-4, the V gene TRBV5-1, with 7 bases lining up with TRBD1. Germline V lookup: CDR1 SGHRS, CDR2 YFSETQ. V gave up 5 bases and J gave up 2 bases; unmatched junction bases: 3. This CDR3 is built from 14 residues. The CDR3 DNA reads as TGCGCCAGCAGTAGGGACAGTACTAATGAAAAACTGTTTTTT. It is translated as CASSRDSTNEKLFF.